This T cell receptor beta chain was profiled in a study of persistence of HIV-infected CD4 T cells. Study context: Suppressive ART had lasted a median of roughly eight years.

This CDR3 is built from 11 residues. V lost 6 bases and J 10 bases, leaving 14 bases between the germline ends. CDR1 and CDR2 from the germline V gene are DFQATT and SNEGSKA (reference sequence). Study-wide results and caveats: TCRbeta richness was lower in CMV- and Gag-responding cells than in anti-CD3/anti-CD28-responding cells. Within sorted populations, more oligoclonal TCRs accompanied more oligoclonal proviruses.

The immunoSEQ assay was version 4, run in survey mode. Method: immunoSEQ multiplex PCR; TCRdb's copy keeps in-frame clones and lacks some. The sample consists of under 55,000 clones, around 90% of them appearing once. A word on this clone: What it binds is unknown.

Cells were stimulated nonspecifically with anti-CD3/anti-CD28 magnetic beads. Sorting selected CD4+ T cells upregulating both CD40 ligand and CD69. Inclusion required CMV-positive serology and CD4+ counts above 400 cells/uL. The chain combines TRBV20-1 with TRBJ2-3; no firm D call. This receptor was identified in an adult woman with HIV who was CMV-seropositive. The material was CD4+ T cells sorted from PBMCs after approximately 18-hour stimulation, obtained from a patient who received antiretroviral therapy. The CDR3 sequence is CSAGWGFAQYF. The CDR3 DNA reads TGCAGTGCCGGATGGGGTTTCGCGCAGTATTTT.